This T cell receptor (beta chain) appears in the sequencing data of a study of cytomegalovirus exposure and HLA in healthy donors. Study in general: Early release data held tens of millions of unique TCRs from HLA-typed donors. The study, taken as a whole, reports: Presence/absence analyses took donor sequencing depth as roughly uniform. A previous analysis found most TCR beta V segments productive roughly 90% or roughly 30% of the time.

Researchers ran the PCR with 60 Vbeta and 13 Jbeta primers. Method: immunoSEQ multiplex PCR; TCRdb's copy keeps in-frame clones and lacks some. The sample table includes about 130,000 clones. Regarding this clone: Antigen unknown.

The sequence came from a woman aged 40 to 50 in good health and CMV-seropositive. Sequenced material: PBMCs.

The CDR3 sequence is CASSDRDRGWETQYF. CDR3 in DNA: TGTGCCAGCAGTGACCGGGACAGGGGATGGGAGACCCAGTACTTC. This chain connects TRBV2 to TRBJ2-5, with 10 bases lining up with TRBD1. Trimming cost V 3 bases and J 5 bases; bases outside gene matches: 6. The CDR3 is 15 amino acids. The V gene's germline CDR1 is SNHLY and CDR2 FYNNEI.